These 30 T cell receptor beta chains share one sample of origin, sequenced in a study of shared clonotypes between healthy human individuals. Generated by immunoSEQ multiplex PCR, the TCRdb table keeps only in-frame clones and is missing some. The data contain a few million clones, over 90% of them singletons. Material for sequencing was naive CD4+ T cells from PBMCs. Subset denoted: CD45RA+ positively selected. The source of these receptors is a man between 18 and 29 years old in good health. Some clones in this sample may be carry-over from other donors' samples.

The CDR3 here is CSVKGVGEQYF. The CDR3 DNA reads TGCAGCGTGAAGGGGGTAGGGGAGCAGTACTTC. The V call is TRBV29-1, the J call TRBJ2-7, with D possibly matching TRBD1 (6 bases). This CDR3 spans 11 amino acids. With 6 bases removed from V and 7 bases from J, the gap between germline ends came to 13 bases. CDR1 is SQVTM and CDR2 is ANQGSEA in the germline V gene.

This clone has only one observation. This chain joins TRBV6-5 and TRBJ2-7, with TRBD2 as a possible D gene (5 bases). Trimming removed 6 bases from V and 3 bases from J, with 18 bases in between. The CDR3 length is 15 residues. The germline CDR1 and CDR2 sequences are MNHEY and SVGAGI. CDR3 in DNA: TGTGCCAGCAGCAGCCAAGGGAGATCTATCTACGAGCAGTACTTC. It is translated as CASSSQGRSIYEQYF.

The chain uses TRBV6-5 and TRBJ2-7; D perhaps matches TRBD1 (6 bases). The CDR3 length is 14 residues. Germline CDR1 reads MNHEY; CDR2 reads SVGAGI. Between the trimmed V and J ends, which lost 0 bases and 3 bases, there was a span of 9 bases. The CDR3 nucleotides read TGTGCCAGCAGTTACTCGGACAGTTTCTACGAGCAGTACTTC. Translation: CASSYSDSFYEQYF.

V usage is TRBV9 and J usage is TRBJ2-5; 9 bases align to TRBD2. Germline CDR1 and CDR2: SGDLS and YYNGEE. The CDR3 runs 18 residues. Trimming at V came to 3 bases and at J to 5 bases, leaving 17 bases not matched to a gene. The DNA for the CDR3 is TGTGCCAGCAGCGAGAGCCTGGGGCGGGAGGGCCGTAGGGAGACCCAGTACTTC. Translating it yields CASSESLGREGRRETQYF. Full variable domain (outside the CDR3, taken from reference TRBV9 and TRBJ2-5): DSGVTQTPKHLITATGQRVTLRCSPRSGDLSVYWYQQSLDQGLQFLIQYYNGEERAKGNILERFSAQQFPDLHSELNLSSLELGDSALYFCASSESLGREGRRETQYFGPGTRLLVL.

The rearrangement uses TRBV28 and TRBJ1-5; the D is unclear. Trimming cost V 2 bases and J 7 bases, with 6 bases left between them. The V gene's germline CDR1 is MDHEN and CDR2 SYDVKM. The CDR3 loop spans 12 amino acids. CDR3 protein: CASSLIIQPQHF. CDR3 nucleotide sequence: TGTGCCAGCAGTTTAATAATCCAGCCCCAGCATTTT.

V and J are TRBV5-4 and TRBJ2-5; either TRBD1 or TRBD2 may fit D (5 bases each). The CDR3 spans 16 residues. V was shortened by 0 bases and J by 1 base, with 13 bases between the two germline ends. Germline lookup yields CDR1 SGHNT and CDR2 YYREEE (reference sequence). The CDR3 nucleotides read TGTGCCAGCAGCTTGGGAGGGGCGAGTTCCCAAGAGACCCAGTACTTC. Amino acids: CASSLGGASSQETQYF. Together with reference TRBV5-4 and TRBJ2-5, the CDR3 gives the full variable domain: ETGVTQSPTHLIKTRGQQVTLRCSSQSGHNTVSWYQQALGQGPQFIFQYYREEENGRGNFPPRFSGLQFPNYSSELNVNALELDDSALYLCASSLGGASSQETQYFGPGTRLLVL.

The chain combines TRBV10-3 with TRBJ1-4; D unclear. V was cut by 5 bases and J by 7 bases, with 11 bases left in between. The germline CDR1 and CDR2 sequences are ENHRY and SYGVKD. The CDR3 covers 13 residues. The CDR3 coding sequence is TGTGCCATCAGTTCAAGAAGTGGTGAAAAACTGTTTTTT. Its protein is CAISSRSGEKLFF.

The CDR3 DNA reads as TGTGCCAGCAGTCCCCTAGCGGGAGAGTACTTCTTC. It codes for CASSPLAGEYFF. The chain is built from TRBV6-6 and TRBJ2-1, with 10 bases that match TRBD2. CDR3 length: 12 amino acids. V dropped 5 bases and J dropped 16; count of bases not matched to a gene: 8. Germline V CDR1 and CDR2: MNHNY, SVGAGI (reference sequence).

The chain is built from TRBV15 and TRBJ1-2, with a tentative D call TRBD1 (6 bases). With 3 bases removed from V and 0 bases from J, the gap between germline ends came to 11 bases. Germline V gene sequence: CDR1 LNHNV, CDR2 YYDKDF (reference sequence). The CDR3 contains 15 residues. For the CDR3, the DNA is TGTGCCACCAGCAGCCCAGGGGAAGCTAACTATGGCTACACCTTC. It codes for CATSSPGEANYGYTF. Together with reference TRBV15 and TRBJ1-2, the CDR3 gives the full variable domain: DAMVIQNPRYQVTQFGKPVTLSCSQTLNHNVMYWYQQKSSQAPKLLFHYYDKDFNNEADTPDNFQSRRPNTSFCFLDIRSPGLGDTAMYLCATSSPGEANYGYTFGSGTRLTVV.

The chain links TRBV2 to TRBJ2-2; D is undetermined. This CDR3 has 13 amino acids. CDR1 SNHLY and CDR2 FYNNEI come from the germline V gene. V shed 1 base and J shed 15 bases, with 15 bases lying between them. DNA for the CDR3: TGTGCCAGCAGTGAAGGGATCTTCGCTAGGTTGTTTTTT. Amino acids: CASSEGIFARLFF.

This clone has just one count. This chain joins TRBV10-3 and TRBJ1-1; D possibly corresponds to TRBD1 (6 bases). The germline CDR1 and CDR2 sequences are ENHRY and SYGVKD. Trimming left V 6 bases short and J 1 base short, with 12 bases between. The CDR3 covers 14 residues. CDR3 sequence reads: CAIRAATGNTEAFF. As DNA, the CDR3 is TGTGCCATCAGGGCCGCGACAGGGAACACTGAAGCTTTCTTT.

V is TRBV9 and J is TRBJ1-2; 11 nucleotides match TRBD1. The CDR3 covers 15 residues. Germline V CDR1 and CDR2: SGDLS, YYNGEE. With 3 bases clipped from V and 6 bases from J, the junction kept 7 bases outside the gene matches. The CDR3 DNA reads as TGTGCCAGCAGCGAGGGGACAGGGGGGTCAAATGGCTACACCTTC. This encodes CASSEGTGGSNGYTF.

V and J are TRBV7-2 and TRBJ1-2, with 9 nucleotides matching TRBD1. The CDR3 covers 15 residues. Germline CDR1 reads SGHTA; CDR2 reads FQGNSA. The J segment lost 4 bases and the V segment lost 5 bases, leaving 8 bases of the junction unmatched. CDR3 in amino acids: CASSVQGAQFYGYTF. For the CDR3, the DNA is TGTGCCAGCAGCGTACAGGGGGCGCAGTTCTATGGCTACACCTTC.

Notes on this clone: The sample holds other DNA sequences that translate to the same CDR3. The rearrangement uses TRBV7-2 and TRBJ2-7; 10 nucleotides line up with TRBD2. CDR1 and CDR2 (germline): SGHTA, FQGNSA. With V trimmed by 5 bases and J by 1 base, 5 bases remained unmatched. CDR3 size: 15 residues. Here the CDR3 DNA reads TGTGCCAGCAGCCCCGGACTAGCGGTTTCCTACGAGCAGTACTTC. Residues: CASSPGLAVSYEQYF.

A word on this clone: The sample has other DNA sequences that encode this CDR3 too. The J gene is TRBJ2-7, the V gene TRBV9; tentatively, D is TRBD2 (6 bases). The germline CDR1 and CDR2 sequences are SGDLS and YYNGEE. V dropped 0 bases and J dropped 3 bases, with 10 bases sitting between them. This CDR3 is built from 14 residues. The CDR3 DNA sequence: TGTGCCAGCAGCGTAGCGGCGCGGGGCTACGAGCAGTACTTC. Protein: CASSVAARGYEQYF.

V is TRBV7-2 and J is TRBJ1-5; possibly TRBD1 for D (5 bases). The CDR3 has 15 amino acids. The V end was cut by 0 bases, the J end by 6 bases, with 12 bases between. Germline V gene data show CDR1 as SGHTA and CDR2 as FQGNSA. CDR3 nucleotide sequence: TGTGCCAGCAGCTTAGCGCAGGGAATGGGTCAGCCCCAGCATTTT. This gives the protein CASSLAQGMGQPQHF.

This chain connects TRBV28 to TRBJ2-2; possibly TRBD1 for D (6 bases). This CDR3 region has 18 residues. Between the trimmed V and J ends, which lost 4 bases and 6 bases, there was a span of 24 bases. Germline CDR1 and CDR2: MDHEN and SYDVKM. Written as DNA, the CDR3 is TGTGCCAGCAGTTCCGCTGTCCCGGGAAGGGGGTATCCCGGGGAGCTGTTTTTT. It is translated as CASSSAVPGRGYPGELFF.

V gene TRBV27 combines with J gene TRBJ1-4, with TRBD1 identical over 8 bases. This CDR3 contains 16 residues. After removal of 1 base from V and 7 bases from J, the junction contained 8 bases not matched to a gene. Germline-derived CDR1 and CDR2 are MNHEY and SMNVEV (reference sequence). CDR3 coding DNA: TGTGCCAGCAGTTTATTGACAGGGGCGCGGGGTGAAAAACTGTTTTTT. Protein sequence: CASSLLTGARGEKLFF.

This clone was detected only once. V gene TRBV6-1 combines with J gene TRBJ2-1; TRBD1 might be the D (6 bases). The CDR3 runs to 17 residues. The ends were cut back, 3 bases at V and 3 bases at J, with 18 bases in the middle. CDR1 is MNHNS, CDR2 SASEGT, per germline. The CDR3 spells CASSDLGQINIYNEQFF. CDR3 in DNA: TGTGCCAGCAGTGACCTCGGACAGATAAATATCTACAATGAGCAGTTCTTC.

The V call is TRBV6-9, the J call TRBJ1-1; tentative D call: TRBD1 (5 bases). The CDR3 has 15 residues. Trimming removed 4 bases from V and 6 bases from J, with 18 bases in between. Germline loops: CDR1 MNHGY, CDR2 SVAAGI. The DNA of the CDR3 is TGTGCCAGCAGTTCCTCGGGGCAGATGGAATCTGAAGCTTTCTTT. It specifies CASSSSGQMESEAFF.

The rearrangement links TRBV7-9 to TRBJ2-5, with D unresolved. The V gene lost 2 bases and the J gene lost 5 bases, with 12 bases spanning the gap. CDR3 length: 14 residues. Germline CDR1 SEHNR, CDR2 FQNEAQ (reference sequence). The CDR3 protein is CASSLMSRWETQYF. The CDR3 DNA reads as TGTGCCAGCAGCTTAATGTCACGGTGGGAGACCCAGTACTTC.

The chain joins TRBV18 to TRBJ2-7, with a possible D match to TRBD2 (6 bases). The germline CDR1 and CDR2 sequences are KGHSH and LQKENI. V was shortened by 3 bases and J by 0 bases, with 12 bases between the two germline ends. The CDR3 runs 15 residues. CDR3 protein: CASSPDYQTSYEQYF. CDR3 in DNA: TGTGCCAGCTCACCGGACTACCAAACCTCCTACGAGCAGTACTTC.

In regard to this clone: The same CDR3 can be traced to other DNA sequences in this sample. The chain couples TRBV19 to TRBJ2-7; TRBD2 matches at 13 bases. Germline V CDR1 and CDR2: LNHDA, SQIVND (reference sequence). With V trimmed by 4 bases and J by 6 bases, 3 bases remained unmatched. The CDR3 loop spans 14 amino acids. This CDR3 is CASSTTSGRAEQYF. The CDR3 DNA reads TGTGCCAGTAGTACAACTAGCGGGAGGGCCGAGCAGTACTTC. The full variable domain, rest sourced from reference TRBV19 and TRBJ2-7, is DGGITQSPKYLFRKEGQNVTLSCEQNLNHDAMYWYRQDPGQGLRLIYYSQIVNDFQKGDIAEGYSVSREKKESFPLTVTSAQKNPTAFYLCASSTTSGRAEQYFGPGTRLTVT.

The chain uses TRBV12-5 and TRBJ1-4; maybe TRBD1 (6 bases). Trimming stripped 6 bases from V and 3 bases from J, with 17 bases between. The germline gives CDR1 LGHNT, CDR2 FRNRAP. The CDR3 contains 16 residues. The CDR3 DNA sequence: TGTGCTAGTGGCTCTCCGGGGGGGGCGGCTAATGAAAAACTGTTTTTT. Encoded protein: CASGSPGGAANEKLFF.

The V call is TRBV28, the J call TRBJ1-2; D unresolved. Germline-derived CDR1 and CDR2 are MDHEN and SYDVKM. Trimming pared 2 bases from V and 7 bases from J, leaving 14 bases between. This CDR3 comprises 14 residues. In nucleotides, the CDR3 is TGTGCCAGCAGTTTAGGGTCTGTCCTCGGTGGCTACACCTTC. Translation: CASSLGSVLGGYTF.

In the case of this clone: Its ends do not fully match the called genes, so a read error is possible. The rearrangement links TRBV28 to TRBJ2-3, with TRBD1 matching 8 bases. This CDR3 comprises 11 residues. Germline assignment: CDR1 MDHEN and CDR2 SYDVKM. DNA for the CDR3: TGTGCCAGCAGCCTGGACAGGGAAAAGTGGTTT. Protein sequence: CASSLDREKWF.

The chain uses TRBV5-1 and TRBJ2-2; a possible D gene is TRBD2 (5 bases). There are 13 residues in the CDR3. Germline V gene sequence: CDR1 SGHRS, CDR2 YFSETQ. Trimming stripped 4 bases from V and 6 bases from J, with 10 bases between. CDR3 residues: CASSERGSGELFF. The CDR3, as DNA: TGCGCCAGCAGCGAACGGGGATCCGGGGAGCTGTTTTTT.

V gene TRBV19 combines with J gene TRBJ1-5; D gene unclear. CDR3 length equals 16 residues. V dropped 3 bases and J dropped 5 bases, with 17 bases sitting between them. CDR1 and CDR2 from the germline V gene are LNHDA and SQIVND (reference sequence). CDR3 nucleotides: TGTGCCAGTAGTATCGGAGGCAGTATACCCGATCAGCCCCAGCATTTT. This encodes CASSIGGSIPDQPQHF.

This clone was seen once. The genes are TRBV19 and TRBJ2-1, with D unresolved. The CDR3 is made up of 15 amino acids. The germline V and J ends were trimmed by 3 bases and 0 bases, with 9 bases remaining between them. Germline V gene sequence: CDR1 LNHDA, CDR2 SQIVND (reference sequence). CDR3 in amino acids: CASSISVPSYNEQFF. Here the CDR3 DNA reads TGTGCCAGTAGTATTTCGGTGCCCTCCTACAATGAGCAGTTCTTC.

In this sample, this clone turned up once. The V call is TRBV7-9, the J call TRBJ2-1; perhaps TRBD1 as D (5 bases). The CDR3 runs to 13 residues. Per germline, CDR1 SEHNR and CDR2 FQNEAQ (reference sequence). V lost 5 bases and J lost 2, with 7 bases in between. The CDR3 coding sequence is TGTGCCAGCAGCGACAGAGCCTACAATGAGCAGTTCTTC. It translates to CASSDRAYNEQFF.